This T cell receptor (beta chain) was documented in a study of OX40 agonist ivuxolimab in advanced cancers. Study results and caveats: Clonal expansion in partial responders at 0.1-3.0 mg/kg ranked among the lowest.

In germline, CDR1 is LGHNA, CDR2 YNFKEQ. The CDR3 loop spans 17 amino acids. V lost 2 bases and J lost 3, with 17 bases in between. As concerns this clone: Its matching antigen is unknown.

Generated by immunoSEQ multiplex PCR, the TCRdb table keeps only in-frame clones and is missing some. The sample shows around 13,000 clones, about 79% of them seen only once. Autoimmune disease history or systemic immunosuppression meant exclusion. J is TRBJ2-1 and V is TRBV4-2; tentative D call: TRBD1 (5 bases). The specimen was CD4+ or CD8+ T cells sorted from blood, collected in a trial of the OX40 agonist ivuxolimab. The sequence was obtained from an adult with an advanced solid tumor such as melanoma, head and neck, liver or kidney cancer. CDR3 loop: CASSQTLGELGYNEQFF. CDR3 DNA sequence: TGTGCCAGCAGCCAAACCCTAGGGGAATTAGGCTACAATGAGCAGTTCTTC.